This note documents a single TCR beta chain sequence. Its target is unknown. At one of its ends the junction is not consistent with the germline gene, which may arise from a read error. These data are taken from a study of blood T cells in healthy people across ages. A J-beta primer mix and a sample-barcoded 5' primer were used in a second PCR of about 7 to 12 cycles. Each sample yielded at least 2.5 million CDR3-containing paired-end reads. From the 5' RACE reads, TCRdb called clonotypes with MiXCR, one entry per CDR3 protein. The sample carries about 1,500,000 distinct CDR3 sequences, approximately 40% recorded once. General study findings and limits: Naive CD4+ cells and diversity were both higher in long-lived donors than in aged donors. Across the age range, TCR beta diversity per million T cells fell in a roughly linear way. TCR beta diversity tracked closely with naive T cell percentage.

The specimen sequenced was blood. The origin of this receptor is a woman between 18 and 30 years old in good health.

The DNA for the CDR3 is TGTGCCGGCAGCCCGCTCGGTCAGCTGAACACTGAAGCTTTCTTT. Amino acids: CAGSPLGQLNTEAFF. The chain carries TRBV7-2 and TRBJ1-1; no firm D call. The germline CDR1 and CDR2 sequences are SGHTA and FQGNSA. This CDR3 spans 15 amino acids.